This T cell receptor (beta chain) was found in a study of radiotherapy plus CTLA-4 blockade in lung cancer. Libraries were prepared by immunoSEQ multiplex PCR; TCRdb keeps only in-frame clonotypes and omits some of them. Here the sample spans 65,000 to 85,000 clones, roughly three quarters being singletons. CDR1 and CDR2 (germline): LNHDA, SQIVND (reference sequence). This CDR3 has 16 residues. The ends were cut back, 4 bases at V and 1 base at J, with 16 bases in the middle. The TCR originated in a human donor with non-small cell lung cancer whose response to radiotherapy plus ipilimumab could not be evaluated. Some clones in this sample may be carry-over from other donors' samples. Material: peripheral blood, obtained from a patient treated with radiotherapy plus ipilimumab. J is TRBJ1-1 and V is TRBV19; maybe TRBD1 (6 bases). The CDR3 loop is CASSTEHREWNTEAFF. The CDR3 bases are TGTGCCAGTAGTACAGAACACAGGGAGTGGAACACTGAAGCTTTCTTT.